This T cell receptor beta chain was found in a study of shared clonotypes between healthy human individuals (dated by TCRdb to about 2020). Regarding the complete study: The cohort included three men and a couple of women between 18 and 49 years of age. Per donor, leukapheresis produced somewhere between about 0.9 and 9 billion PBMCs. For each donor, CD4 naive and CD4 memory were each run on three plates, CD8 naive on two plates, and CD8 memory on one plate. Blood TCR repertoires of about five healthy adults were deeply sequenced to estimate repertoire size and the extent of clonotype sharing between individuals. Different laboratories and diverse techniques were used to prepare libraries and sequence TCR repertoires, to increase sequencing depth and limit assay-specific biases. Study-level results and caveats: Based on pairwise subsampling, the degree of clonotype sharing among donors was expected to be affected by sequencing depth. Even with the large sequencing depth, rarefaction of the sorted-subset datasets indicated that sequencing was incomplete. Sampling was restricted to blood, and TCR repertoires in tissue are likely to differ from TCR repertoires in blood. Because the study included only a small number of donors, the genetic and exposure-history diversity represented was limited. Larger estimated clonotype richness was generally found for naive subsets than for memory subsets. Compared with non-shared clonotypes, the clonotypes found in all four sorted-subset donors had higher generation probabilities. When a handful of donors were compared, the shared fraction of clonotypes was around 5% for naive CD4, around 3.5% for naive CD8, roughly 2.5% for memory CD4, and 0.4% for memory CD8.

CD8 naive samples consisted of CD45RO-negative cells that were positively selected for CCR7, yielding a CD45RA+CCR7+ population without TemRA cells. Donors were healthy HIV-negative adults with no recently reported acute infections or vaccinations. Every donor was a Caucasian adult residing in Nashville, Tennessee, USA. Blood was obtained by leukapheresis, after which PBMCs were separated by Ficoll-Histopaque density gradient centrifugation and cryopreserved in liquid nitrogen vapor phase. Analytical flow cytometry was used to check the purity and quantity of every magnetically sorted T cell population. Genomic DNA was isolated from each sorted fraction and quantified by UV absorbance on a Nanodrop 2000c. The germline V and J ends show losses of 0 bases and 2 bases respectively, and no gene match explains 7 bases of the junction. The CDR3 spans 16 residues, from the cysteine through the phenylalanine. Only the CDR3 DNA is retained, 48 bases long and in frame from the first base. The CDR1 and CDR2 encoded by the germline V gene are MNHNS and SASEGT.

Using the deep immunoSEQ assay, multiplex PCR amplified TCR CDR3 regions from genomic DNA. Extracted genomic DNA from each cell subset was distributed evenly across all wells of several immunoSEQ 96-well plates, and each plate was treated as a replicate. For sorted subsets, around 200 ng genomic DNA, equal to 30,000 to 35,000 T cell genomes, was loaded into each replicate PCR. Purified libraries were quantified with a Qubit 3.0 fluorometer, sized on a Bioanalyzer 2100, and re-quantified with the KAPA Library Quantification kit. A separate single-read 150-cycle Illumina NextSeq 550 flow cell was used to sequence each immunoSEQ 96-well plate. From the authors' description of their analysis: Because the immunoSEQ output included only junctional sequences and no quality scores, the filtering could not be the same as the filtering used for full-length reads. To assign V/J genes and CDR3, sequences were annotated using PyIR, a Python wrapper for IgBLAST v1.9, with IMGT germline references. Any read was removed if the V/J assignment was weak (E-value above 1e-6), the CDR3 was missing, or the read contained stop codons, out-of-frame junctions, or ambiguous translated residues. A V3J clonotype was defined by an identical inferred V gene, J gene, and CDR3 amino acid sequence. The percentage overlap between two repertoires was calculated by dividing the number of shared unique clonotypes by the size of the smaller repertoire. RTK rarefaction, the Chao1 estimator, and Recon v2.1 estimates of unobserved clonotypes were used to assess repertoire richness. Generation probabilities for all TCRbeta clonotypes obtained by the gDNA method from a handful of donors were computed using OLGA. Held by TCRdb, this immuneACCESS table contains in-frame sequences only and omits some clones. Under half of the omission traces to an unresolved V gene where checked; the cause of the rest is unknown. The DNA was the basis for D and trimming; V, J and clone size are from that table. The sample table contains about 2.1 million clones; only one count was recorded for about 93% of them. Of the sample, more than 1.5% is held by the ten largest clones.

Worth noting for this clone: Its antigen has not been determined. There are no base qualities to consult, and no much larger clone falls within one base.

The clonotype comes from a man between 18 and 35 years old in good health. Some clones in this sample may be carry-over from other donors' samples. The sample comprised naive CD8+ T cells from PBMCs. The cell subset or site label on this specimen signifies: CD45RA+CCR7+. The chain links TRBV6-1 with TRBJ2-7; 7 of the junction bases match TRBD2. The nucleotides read TGTGCCAGCAGTGAAGCCACTTGGGGGGGAGCCTACGAGCAGTACTTC. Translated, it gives CASSEATWGGAYEQYF.